The T cell receptor (beta chain) under discussion was sequenced for a study of T cell responses to AZD1222 COVID-19 vaccine. As for the study in general: Second-dose intervals of approximately 4 or approximately 12 weeks were pooled.

The V gene's germline CDR1 is SNHLY and CDR2 FYNNEI. This CDR3 spans 15 amino acids. Trimming took 4 bases from V and 4 from J, leaving 11 bases between them. Study-wide points: Spike-wide coverage was observed for vaccine-associated CD4 TCRs, with dominant responses at 160-218 and 743-854. Most donors were white British, females outnumbered males, and clonal diversity was possibly underestimated. An increase in Spike-specific TCR breadth and depth was observed after two AZD1222 doses.

As to this clone: Its antigen is not known.

The data were produced by immunoSEQ multiplex PCR, yet TCRdb's version contains in-frame clones alone and is incomplete. The repertoire holds 200,000 or so clones, almost 90% seen once, with more than 7% in the top ten. The V call is TRBV2, the J call TRBJ1-6, with D possibly being TRBD1 (5 bases). The specimen was peripheral blood, collected on day 0 of AZD1222 vaccination. The TCR comes from an adult in good health. CDR3 amino acids: CASSVAGPYNSPLHF. The CDR3 DNA follows: TGTGCCAGCAGTGTAGCAGGGCCGTATAATTCACCCCTCCACTTT.